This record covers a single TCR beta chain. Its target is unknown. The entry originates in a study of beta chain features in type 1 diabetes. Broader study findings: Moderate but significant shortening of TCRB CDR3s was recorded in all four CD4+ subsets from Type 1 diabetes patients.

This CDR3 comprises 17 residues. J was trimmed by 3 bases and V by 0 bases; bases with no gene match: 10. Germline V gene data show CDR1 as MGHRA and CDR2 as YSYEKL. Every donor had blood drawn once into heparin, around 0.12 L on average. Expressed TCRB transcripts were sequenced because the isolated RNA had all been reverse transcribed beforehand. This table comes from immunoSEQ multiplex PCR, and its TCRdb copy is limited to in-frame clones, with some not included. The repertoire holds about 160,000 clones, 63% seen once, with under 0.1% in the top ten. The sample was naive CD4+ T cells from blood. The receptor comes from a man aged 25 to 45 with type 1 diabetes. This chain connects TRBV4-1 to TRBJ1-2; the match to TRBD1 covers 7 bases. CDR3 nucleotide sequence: TGCGCCAGCAGCCAAGATTGGGGCAGGGGGATTGACTATGGCTACACCTTC. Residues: CASSQDWGRGIDYGYTF.